One T cell receptor (beta chain) is described in this entry. What it binds is not known. The template, about 550 ng total RNA, yielded TCR beta cDNA made with a constant-region primer. Construction of TCR beta libraries relied on three successive nested multiplex PCR rounds employing slightly modified ARM-PCR. It was with TRBV1-TRBV30 forward primers and a C-beta reverse primer that the first two PCR rounds were run, at roughly 10 cycles each. TCRdb processed the multiplex PCR reads anew with MiXCR; each CDR3 protein has one entry. This sample has 150,000 to 200,000 distinct CDR3 sequences; over 50% occur once, and the top ten carry around three quarters. The sample comes from a study of tumor-infiltrating lymphocytes in primary liver carcinoma. The CDR3 runs 12 residues. The V gene's germline CDR1 is SNHLY and CDR2 FYNNEI. V was shortened by 8 bases and J by 6 bases, with 11 bases between the two germline ends.

Study-wide results and caveats: Tumor-adjacent and tumor-blood pairs showed less overlap than tumor region pairs.

It was unsorted whole blood that yielded blood RNA, and germline DNA was also extracted. Chronic HBV infection was present, with no prior treatment. The receptor was derived from a man aged 35-49 years with primary liver carcinoma and hepatitis B virus infection. Sequencing was done on a sample of peripheral blood. V is TRBV2 and J is TRBJ2-1, with D hard to call. The CDR3 protein is CASLLSTNEQFF. The CDR3 DNA reads TGTGCCAGCCTTCTATCTACCAATGAGCAGTTCTTC.